The 6 T cell receptor beta chains below come from one sample, sequenced in a study of T cells expressing NK-cell markers. TCRdb reprocessed the 5' RACE reads, keeping one entry per CDR3 protein, no DNA. The sample includes 440,000 or so distinct CDR3 sequences. The material sequenced was blood T cells: a sorted CD56 or NKG2C T cell subset, CD4+ or CD8+ T cells, or bulk PBMC T cells (not recorded which). Source of these receptors: a woman between 18 and 70 years old in good health.

The V and J genes are TRBV4-1 and TRBJ1-6; lacking DNA, the TRBD1 call made by TCRdb goes unchecked. Germline-derived CDR1 and CDR2 are MGHRA and YSYEKL. CDR3 length: 13 amino acids. CDR3: CASKGTGESPLHF.

The CDR3 protein is CASSLGDETQYF. The gene calls are TRBV5-1 and TRBJ2-5; TCRdb's assignment of TRBD1 cannot be checked, as there is no DNA. The CDR3 loop spans 12 amino acids. Germline V gene data show CDR1 as SGHRS and CDR2 as YFSETQ. Together with reference TRBV5-1 and TRBJ2-5, the CDR3 gives the full variable domain: KAGVTQTPRYLIKTRGQQVTLSCSPISGHRSVSWYQQTPGQGLQFLFEYFSETQRNKGNFPGRFSGRQFSNSRSEMNVSTLELGDSALYLCASSLGDETQYFGPGTRLLVL.

This rearrangement joins TRBV18 to TRBJ2-3. The CDR3 is made up of 15 amino acids. The V gene's germline CDR1 is KGHSH and CDR2 LQKENI. The CDR3 spells CASSVSQAGTDTQYF.

The chain is built from TRBV20-1 and TRBJ2-1. This CDR3 is built from 11 residues. Per germline, CDR1 DFQATT and CDR2 SNEGSKA (reference sequence). The chain's CDR3 is CSAMVGNEQFF.

This chain links TRBV7-9 with TRBJ2-2. Germline V gene sequence: CDR1 SEHNR, CDR2 FQNEAQ (reference sequence). CDR3 size: 14 residues. The CDR3: CASSLPRGTGELFF. Supplemented by reference TRBV7-9 and TRBJ2-2, the full variable domain reads DTGVSQNPRHKITKRGQNVTFRCDPISEHNRLYWYRQTLGQGPEFLTYFQNEAQLEKSRLLSDRFSAERPKGSFSTLEIQRTEQGDSAMYLCASSLPRGTGELFFGEGSRLTVL.

J is TRBJ1-1 and V is TRBV10-3; TCRdb calls TRBD1, which cannot be checked without DNA. This CDR3 is 15 amino acids long. Germline CDR1 ENHRY, CDR2 SYGVKD. The CDR3 reads CAISESGTVNTEAFF.